The 2 T cell receptor beta chains in this list originate from one sample, sequenced in a study of a mutant IDH1 vaccine in newly diagnosed glioma. Libraries were prepared by immunoSEQ multiplex PCR; TCRdb keeps only in-frame clonotypes and omits some of them. The profile shows roughly 32,000 clones, about 92% of them singletons. Time point described: week 47, end of study. Topical imiquimod accompanied each vaccine dose, which consisted of 300 ug of mutant IDH1 20-mer peptide. These TCRs are of unknown antigen specificity. The sample here was PBMCs, taken from a glioma patient whose treatment included an IDH1 peptide vaccine. The receptor set was obtained from a man between 40 and 49 years old with glioma.

V gene TRBV27 combines with J gene TRBJ2-2; the match to TRBD1 covers 10 bases. The CDR3 consists of 14 residues. V shed 6 bases and J 6 bases; nucleotides not matched to a gene: 4. Germline loops: CDR1 MNHEY, CDR2 SMNVEV (reference sequence). Here the CDR3 DNA reads TGTGCCAGCAGGAGGGGACAGGGGCCCGGGGAGCTGTTTTTT. It specifies CASRRGQGPGELFF.

As DNA, the CDR3 is TGTGCCTGGACGGCGGGACTACTGAACACAGATACGCAGTATTTT. Translated, it gives CAWTAGLLNTDTQYF. This rearrangement joins TRBV30 to TRBJ2-3; 7 nucleotides align to TRBD2. Per the germline V gene, CDR1 is GTSNPN and CDR2 is SVGIG (reference sequence). V was clipped by 4 bases and J by 2 bases; unmatched bases: 9. This CDR3 spans 15 amino acids. The full variable domain, its missing parts supplied by reference TRBV30 and TRBJ2-3, is SQTIHQWPATLVQPVGSPLSLECTVEGTSNPNLYWYRQAAGRGLQLLFYSVGIGQISSEVPQNLSASRPQDRQFILSSKKLLLSDSGFYLCAWTAGLLNTDTQYFGPGTRLTVL.